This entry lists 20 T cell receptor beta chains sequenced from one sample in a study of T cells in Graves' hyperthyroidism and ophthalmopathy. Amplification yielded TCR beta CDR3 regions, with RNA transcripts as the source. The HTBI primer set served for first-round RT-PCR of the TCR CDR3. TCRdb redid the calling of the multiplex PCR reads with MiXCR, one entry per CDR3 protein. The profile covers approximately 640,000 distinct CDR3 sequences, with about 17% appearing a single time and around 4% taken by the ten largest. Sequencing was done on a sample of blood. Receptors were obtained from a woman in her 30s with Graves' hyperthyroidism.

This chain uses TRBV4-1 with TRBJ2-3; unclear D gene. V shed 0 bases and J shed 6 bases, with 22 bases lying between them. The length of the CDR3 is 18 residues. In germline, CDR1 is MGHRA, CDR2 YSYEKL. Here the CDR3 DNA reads TGCGCCAGCAGCCAAGATCTTATAGACCCCGGCACGAGGGATACGCAGTATTTT. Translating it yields CASSQDLIDPGTRDTQYF.

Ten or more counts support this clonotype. CDR3 nucleotides: TGCGCCAGCAGCTTGGAGGGAGGGGGGAGGAACACTGAAGCTTTCTTT. Translated, it gives CASSLEGGGRNTEAFF. The chain combines TRBV5-1 with TRBJ1-1; TRBD1 is a possible D gene (6 bases). The V gene's germline CDR1 is SGHRS and CDR2 YFSETQ. Trimming left V 0 bases short and J 1 base short, with 13 bases between. This CDR3 spans 16 amino acids.

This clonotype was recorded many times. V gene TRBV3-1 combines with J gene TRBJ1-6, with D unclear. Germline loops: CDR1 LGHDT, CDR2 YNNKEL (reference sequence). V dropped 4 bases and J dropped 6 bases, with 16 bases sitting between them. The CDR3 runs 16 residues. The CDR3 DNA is TGTGCCAGCAGCCCCTCACAAGGACGGATTAATTCACCCCTCCACTTT. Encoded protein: CASSPSQGRINSPLHF.

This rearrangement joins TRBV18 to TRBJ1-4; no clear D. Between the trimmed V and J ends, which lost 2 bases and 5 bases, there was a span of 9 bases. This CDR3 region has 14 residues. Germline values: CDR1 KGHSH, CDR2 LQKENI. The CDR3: CASSPVKGNEKLFF. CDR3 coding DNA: TGTGCCAGCTCACCAGTCAAAGGGAATGAAAAACTGTTTTTT.

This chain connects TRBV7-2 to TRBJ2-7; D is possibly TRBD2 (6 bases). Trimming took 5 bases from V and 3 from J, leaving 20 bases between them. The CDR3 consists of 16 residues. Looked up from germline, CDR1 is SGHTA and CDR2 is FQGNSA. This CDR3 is CASSPEGLVKGYEQYF. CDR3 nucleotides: TGTGCCAGCAGCCCCGAGGGACTGGTGAAAGGCTACGAGCAGTACTTC.

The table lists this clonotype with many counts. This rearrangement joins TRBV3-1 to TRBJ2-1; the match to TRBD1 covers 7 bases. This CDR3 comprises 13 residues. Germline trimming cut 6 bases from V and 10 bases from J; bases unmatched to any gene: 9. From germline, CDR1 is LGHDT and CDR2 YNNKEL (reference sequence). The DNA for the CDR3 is TGTGCCAGCAGGCTGACAGGGATGGTCGAGCAGTTCTTC. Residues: CASRLTGMVEQFF.

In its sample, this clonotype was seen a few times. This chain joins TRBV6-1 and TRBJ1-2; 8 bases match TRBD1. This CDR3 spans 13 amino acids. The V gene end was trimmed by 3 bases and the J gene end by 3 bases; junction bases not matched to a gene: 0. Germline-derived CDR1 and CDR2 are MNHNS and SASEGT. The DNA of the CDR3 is TGTGCCAGCAGTGAGACAGGGGACTATGGCTACACCTTC. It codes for CASSETGDYGYTF.

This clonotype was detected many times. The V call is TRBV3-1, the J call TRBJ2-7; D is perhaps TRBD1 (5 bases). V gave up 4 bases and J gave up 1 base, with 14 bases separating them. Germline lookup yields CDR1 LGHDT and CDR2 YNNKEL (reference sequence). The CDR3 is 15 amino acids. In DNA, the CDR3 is TGTGCCAGCAGCCTGGCGAATCGACAGTCCTACGAGCAGTACTTC. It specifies CASSLANRQSYEQYF.

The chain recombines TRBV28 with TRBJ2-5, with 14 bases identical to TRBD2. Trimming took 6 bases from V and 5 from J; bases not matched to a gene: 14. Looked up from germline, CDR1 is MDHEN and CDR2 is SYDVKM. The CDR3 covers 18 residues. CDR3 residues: CASSPTSGRASSGETQYF. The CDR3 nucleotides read TGTGCCAGCAGCCCGACTAGCGGGAGGGCCAGTTCAGGGGAGACCCAGTACTTC.

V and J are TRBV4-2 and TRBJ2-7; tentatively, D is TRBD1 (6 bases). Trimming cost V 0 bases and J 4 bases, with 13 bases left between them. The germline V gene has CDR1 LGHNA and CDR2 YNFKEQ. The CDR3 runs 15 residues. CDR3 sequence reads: CASSQDIQGPYEQYF. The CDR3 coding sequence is TGTGCCAGCAGCCAAGATATTCAGGGGCCTTACGAGCAGTACTTC.

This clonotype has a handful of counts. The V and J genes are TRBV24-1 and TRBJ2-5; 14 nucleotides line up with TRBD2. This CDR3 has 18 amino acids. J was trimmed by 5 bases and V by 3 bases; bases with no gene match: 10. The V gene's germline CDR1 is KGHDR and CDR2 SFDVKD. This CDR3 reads CATSDGGLAGVQGETQYF. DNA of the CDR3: TGTGCCACCAGTGATGGGGGACTAGCGGGAGTACAGGGGGAGACCCAGTACTTC.

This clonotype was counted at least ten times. The CDR3, as DNA: TGTGCCAGCAGCTCCGGACTAGCGGGAGCGGACGAGCAGTACTTC. Translated, it gives CASSSGLAGADEQYF. V and J are TRBV7-9 and TRBJ2-7, with 13 bases fitting TRBD2. The CDR3 totals 15 residues. Germline V lookup: CDR1 SEHNR, CDR2 FQNEAQ (reference sequence). The trim removed 4 bases at V and 5 bases at J, leaving 5 bases unmatched.

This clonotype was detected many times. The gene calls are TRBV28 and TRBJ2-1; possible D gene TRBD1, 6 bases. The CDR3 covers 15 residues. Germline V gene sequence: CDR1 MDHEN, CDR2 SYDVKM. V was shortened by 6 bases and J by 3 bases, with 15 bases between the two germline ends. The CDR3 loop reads CASRRHREIYNEQFF. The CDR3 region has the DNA TGTGCCAGCAGACGACACAGGGAAATCTACAATGAGCAGTTCTTC.

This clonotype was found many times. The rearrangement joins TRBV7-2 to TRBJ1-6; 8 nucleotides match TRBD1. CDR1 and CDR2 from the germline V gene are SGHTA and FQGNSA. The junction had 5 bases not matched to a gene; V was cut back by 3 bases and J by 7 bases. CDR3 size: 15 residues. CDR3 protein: CASSFLGTGNSPLHF. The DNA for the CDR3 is TGTGCCAGCAGCTTCTTGGGGACAGGCAATTCACCCCTCCACTTT.

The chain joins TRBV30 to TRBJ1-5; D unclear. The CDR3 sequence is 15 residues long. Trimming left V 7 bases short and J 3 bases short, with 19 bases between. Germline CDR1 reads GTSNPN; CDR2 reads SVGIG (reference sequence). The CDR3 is CALGSGRASNQPQHF. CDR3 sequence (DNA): TGTGCCTTGGGGAGCGGACGAGCGTCCAATCAGCCCCAGCATTTT.

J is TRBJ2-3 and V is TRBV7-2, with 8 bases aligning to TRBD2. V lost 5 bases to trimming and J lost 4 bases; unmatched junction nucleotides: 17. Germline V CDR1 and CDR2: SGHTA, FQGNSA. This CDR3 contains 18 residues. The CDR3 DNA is TGTGCCAGCAGCCCTCTTCGACTAGCGCTAGTTTGGCCAGATACGCAGTATTTT. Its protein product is CASSPLRLALVWPDTQYF.

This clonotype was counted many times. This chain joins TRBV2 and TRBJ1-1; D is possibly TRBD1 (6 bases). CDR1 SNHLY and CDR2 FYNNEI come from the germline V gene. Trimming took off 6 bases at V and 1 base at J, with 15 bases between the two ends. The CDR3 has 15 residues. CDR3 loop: CASRGRGTENTEAFF. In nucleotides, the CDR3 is TGTGCCAGCAGGGGGAGGGGGACGGAGAACACTGAAGCTTTCTTT. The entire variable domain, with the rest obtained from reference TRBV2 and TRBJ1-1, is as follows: EPEVTQTPSHQVTQMGQEVILRCVPISNHLYFYWYRQILGQKVEFLVSFYNNEISEKSEIFDDQFSVERPDGSNFTLKIRSTKLEDSAMYFCASRGRGTENTEAFFGQGTRLTVV.

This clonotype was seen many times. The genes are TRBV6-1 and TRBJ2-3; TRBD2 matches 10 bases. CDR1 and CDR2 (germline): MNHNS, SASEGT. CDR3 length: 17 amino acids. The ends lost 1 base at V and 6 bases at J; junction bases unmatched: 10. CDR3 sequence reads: CASSEDLAGVSGDTQYF. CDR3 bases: TGTGCCAGCAGTGAAGATCTAGCGGGAGTTTCAGGGGATACGCAGTATTTT.

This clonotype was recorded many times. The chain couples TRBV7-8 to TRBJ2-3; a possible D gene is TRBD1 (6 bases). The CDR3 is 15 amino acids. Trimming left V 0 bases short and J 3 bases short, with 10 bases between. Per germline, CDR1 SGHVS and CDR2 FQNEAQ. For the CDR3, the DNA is TGTGCCAGCAGCTTAGCCTGGACAGAGACAGATACGCAGTATTTT. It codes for CASSLAWTETDTQYF.

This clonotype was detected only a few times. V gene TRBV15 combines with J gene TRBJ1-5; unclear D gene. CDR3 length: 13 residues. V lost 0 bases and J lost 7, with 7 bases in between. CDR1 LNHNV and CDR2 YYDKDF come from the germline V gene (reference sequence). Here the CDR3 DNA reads TGTGCCACCAGCAGAGATAACACCCAGCCCCAGCATTTT. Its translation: CATSRDNTQPQHF.